Listed below are T cell receptor beta chains from one sample, sequenced in a study of cytomegalovirus exposure and HLA in healthy donors. Here immunoSEQ multiplex PCR was the method, and the copy in TCRdb shows in-frame clones only, minus some. The table lists about 190,000 clones, about 83% of them singletons, with 1.4% to 1.5% in the top ten. The material sequenced was PBMCs. These receptors all stem from a woman younger than 35 in good health and CMV-seronegative. The CDR3 runs from the conserved cysteine through the conserved F or W. Fields, in order: D gene, J gene, V gene, clone size, CDR3 protein, CDR3 DNA. The D gene is left open where the match is weak. Size tells how often a clone was seen (once, few, many) or the class of an expanded clone, and some rows leave it out.

D gene: .
J gene: TRBJ1-2
V gene: TRBV21-1
clone size: .
CDR3 protein: CASSKKRDLRDRGNYGYTF
CDR3 DNA: TGTGCCAGCAGCAAAAAGAGAGACCTCCGGGACAGGGGTAACTATGGCTACACCTTC

D gene: TRBD2
J gene: TRBJ2-7
V gene: TRBV4-1
clone size: once
CDR3 protein: CASSRLGLAGDFSYEQYF
CDR3 DNA: TGCGCCAGCAGCCGCCTAGGACTAGCGGGAGACTTCTCCTACGAGCAGTACTTC

D gene: TRBD2
J gene: TRBJ2-7
V gene: TRBV6-1
clone size: .
CDR3 protein: CASSERALAGDLSYEQYF
CDR3 DNA: TGTGCCAGCAGTGAACGGGCACTAGCGGGGGACCTCTCCTACGAGCAGTACTTC

D gene: .
J gene: TRBJ2-3
V gene: TRBV11-2
clone size: .
CDR3 protein: CASSLVVISDTQYF
CDR3 DNA: TGTGCCAGCAGCTTAGTAGTTATATCAGATACGCAGTATTTT

D gene: TRBD1
J gene: TRBJ2-1
V gene: TRBV27
clone size: .
CDR3 protein: CASSSRGQDEQFF
CDR3 DNA: TGTGCCAGCAGTTCCAGGGGGCAGGATGAGCAGTTCTTC

D gene: .
J gene: TRBJ1-3
V gene: TRBV29-1
clone size: few
CDR3 protein: CSVLLPGNTIYF
CDR3 DNA: TGCAGCGTGCTACTGCCCGGAAACACCATATATTTT

D gene: .
J gene: TRBJ2-7
V gene: TRBV11-2
clone size: few
CDR3 protein: CASSLEPGTNSEQYF
CDR3 DNA: TGTGCCAGCAGCTTAGAGCCGGGGACAAATAGCGAGCAGTACTTC

D gene: .
J gene: TRBJ1-1
V gene: TRBV20-1
clone size: .
CDR3 protein: CSASMNTEAFF
CDR3 DNA: TGCAGTGCTAGTATGAACACTGAAGCTTTCTTT

D gene: .
J gene: TRBJ1-1
V gene: TRBV9
clone size: .
CDR3 protein: CASSVGYNTEAFF
CDR3 DNA: TGTGCCAGCAGCGTAGGCTATAACACTGAAGCTTTCTTT

D gene: .
J gene: TRBJ2-1
V gene: TRBV7-9
clone size: once
CDR3 protein: CASSLGLGFGNEQFF
CDR3 DNA: TGTGCCAGCAGCCTAGGGTTAGGTTTCGGGAATGAGCAGTTCTTC

D gene: .
J gene: TRBJ2-1
V gene: TRBV12-5
clone size: once
CDR3 protein: CASGLTGSSYNEQFF
CDR3 DNA: TGTGCTAGTGGTTTGACAGGGAGCTCCTACAATGAGCAGTTCTTC

D gene: TRBD2
J gene: TRBJ2-3
V gene: TRBV7-8
clone size: .
CDR3 protein: CASRVAGTTDTQYF
CDR3 DNA: TGTGCCAGCAGGGTAGCGGGGACCACAGATACGCAGTATTTT

D gene: .
J gene: TRBJ1-2
V gene: TRBV7-9
clone size: .
CDR3 protein: CATLGPSQGYGYTF
CDR3 DNA: TGTGCCACCCTGGGCCCCTCTCAAGGCTATGGCTACACCTTC

D gene: .
J gene: TRBJ2-3
V gene: TRBV7-8
clone size: .
CDR3 protein: CASRRDTLDTQYF
CDR3 DNA: TGTGCCAGCCGCCGGGACACCCTGGATACGCAGTATTTT

D gene: TRBD2
J gene: TRBJ2-1
V gene: TRBV7-2
clone size: .
CDR3 protein: CASSTTSGSLGLSYNEQFF
CDR3 DNA: TGTGCCAGCAGCACCACTAGCGGGAGTTTGGGGTTATCCTACAATGAGCAGTTCTTC

D gene: TRBD2
J gene: TRBJ2-7
V gene: TRBV19
clone size: .
CDR3 protein: CASSKFGTSGGLAYEQYF
CDR3 DNA: TGTGCCAGTAGTAAATTCGGGACTAGCGGGGGACTGGCCTACGAGCAGTACTTC

D gene: TRBD1
J gene: TRBJ1-2
V gene: TRBV28
clone size: .
CDR3 protein: CASRTGAGYTF
CDR3 DNA: TGTGCCAGCAGAACAGGGGCTGGCTACACCTTC

D gene: TRBD1
J gene: TRBJ2-1
V gene: TRBV18
clone size: once
CDR3 protein: CASSQLQGENNNEQFF
CDR3 DNA: TGTGCCAGCTCACAACTACAGGGGGAGAATAACAATGAGCAGTTCTTC

D gene: .
J gene: TRBJ2-1
V gene: TRBV6-4
clone size: .
CDR3 protein: CASSAGVGIHNEQFF
CDR3 DNA: TGTGCCAGCAGTGCGGGAGTGGGAATCCACAATGAGCAGTTCTTC

D gene: .
J gene: TRBJ2-3
V gene: TRBV29-1
clone size: .
CDR3 protein: CSVPIGYRVFTKETDTQYF
CDR3 DNA: TGCAGCGTTCCAATTGGGTACAGGGTTTTTACAAAGGAAACAGATACGCAGTATTTT

D gene: TRBD1
J gene: TRBJ1-1
V gene: TRBV5-1
clone size: .
CDR3 protein: CASSLRTGGTEAFF
CDR3 DNA: TGCGCCAGCAGCTTGAGGACAGGGGGCACTGAAGCTTTCTTT

D gene: TRBD2
J gene: TRBJ2-1
V gene: TRBV11-2
clone size: .
CDR3 protein: CASSPPGTRLGEQFF
CDR3 DNA: TGTGCCAGCAGCCCCCCCGGGACTAGACTCGGTGAGCAGTTCTTC

D gene: TRBD1
J gene: TRBJ1-1
V gene: TRBV2
clone size: once
CDR3 protein: CASRAGGWDTEAFF
CDR3 DNA: TGTGCCAGCAGGGCAGGGGGCTGGGACACTGAAGCTTTCTTT

D gene: .
J gene: TRBJ2-7
V gene: TRBV27
clone size: once
CDR3 protein: CASSWGQNYEQYF
CDR3 DNA: TGTGCCAGCAGTTGGGGACAAAACTACGAGCAGTACTTC

D gene: TRBD1
J gene: TRBJ1-2
V gene: TRBV19
clone size: .
CDR3 protein: CASSPRTGGSGYTF
CDR3 DNA: TGTGCCAGTAGTCCCAGGACAGGGGGATCTGGCTACACCTTC

D gene: .
J gene: TRBJ1-1
V gene: TRBV15
clone size: .
CDR3 protein: CATSRDQGVGTEAFF
CDR3 DNA: TGTGCCACCAGCAGAGATCAGGGCGTGGGCACTGAAGCTTTCTTT

D gene: .
J gene: TRBJ2-7
V gene: TRBV19
clone size: .
CDR3 protein: CASSSSVEQYF
CDR3 DNA: TGTGCCAGTAGTAGCAGCGTCGAGCAGTACTTC

D gene: TRBD1
J gene: TRBJ2-1
V gene: TRBV4-1
clone size: .
CDR3 protein: CASSQVRKIPGQGSQQFF
CDR3 DNA: TGCGCCAGCAGCCAAGTCCGAAAAATCCCGGGACAGGGGTCACAGCAGTTCTTC

D gene: .
J gene: TRBJ2-5
V gene: TRBV15
clone size: once
CDR3 protein: CATSKPQETQYF
CDR3 DNA: TGTGCCACCAGCAAGCCTCAAGAGACCCAGTACTTC

D gene: .
J gene: TRBJ2-7
V gene: TRBV12-5
clone size: few
CDR3 protein: CASGLVTDEQYF
CDR3 DNA: TGTGCTAGTGGTTTGGTAACGGACGAGCAGTACTTC

D gene: TRBD2
J gene: TRBJ2-7
V gene: TRBV4-1
clone size: .
CDR3 protein: CASSQEDVAGGLAYEQYF
CDR3 DNA: TGCGCCAGCAGCCAAGAAGACGTAGCGGGAGGGCTCGCGTACGAGCAGTACTTC

D gene: .
J gene: TRBJ2-6
V gene: TRBV7-6
clone size: .
CDR3 protein: CASSWTQGSSGANVLTF
CDR3 DNA: TGTGCCAGCAGCTGGACCCAGGGTAGCTCTGGGGCCAACGTCCTGACTTTC

D gene: TRBD2
J gene: TRBJ2-7
V gene: TRBV23-1
clone size: .
CDR3 protein: CASRTPGLAGGHPGGEQYF
CDR3 DNA: TGCGCCAGCAGAACTCCGGGACTAGCGGGAGGTCACCCGGGGGGCGAGCAGTACTTC

D gene: TRBD2
J gene: TRBJ2-7
V gene: TRBV2
clone size: .
CDR3 protein: CASGGLAGEQYF
CDR3 DNA: TGTGCCAGCGGGGGACTAGCGGGCGAGCAGTACTTC

D gene: TRBD1
J gene: TRBJ1-3
V gene: TRBV5-1
clone size: once
CDR3 protein: CASSWDREYSGNTIYF
CDR3 DNA: TGCGCCAGCAGCTGGGACAGGGAGTACTCCGGAAACACCATATATTTT

D gene: TRBD1
J gene: TRBJ1-3
V gene: TRBV30
clone size: .
CDR3 protein: CAWSFYRGPGSGNTIYF
CDR3 DNA: TGTGCCTGGAGTTTTTACAGGGGACCGGGCTCTGGAAACACCATATATTTT

D gene: TRBD1
J gene: TRBJ2-7
V gene: TRBV10-2
clone size: once
CDR3 protein: CASQGAGRIERVYF
CDR3 DNA: TGCGCCAGCCAGGGGGCAGGGCGAATCGAAAGGGTGTACTTC

D gene: TRBD2
J gene: TRBJ2-5
V gene: TRBV4-2
clone size: .
CDR3 protein: CASSQDPASGGALRQETQYF
CDR3 DNA: TGTGCCAGCAGCCAAGATCCCGCTAGCGGGGGGGCACTTCGTCAAGAGACCCAGTACTTC

D gene: .
J gene: TRBJ2-3
V gene: TRBV7-2
clone size: .
CDR3 protein: CASSLERLATDTQYF
CDR3 DNA: TGTGCCAGCAGCTTAGAACGGCTAGCCACAGATACGCAGTATTTT

D gene: .
J gene: TRBJ1-3
V gene: TRBV10-1
clone size: .
CDR3 protein: CASTQDSNSGNTIYF
CDR3 DNA: TGCGCCAGCACCCAAGACAGCAACTCTGGAAACACCATATATTTT

D gene: TRBD1
J gene: TRBJ1-2
V gene: TRBV6-5
clone size: .
CDR3 protein: CASSRTGPYGYTF
CDR3 DNA: TGTGCCAGCAGCCGGACAGGGCCCTATGGCTACACCTTC

D gene: .
J gene: TRBJ2-3
V gene: TRBV4-1
clone size: .
CDR3 protein: CASSQDRGILDTQYF
CDR3 DNA: TGCGCCAGCAGCCAAGATCGGGGGATACTAGATACGCAGTATTTT

D gene: TRBD1
J gene: TRBJ1-2
V gene: TRBV27
clone size: .
CDR3 protein: CASTLRPDRGQMYGYTF
CDR3 DNA: TGTGCCAGCACCTTACGGCCCGACAGGGGACAGATGTATGGCTACACCTTC

D gene: TRBD1
J gene: TRBJ1-2
V gene: TRBV25-1
clone size: .
CDR3 protein: CASSEPGTGGNGYTF
CDR3 DNA: TGTGCCAGCAGTGAACCTGGGACAGGGGGAAATGGCTACACCTTC

D gene: .
J gene: TRBJ2-2
V gene: TRBV15
clone size: .
CDR3 protein: CATSRGRENTGELFF
CDR3 DNA: TGTGCCACCAGCAGAGGGCGGGAGAACACCGGGGAGCTGTTTTTT

D gene: TRBD2
J gene: TRBJ2-1
V gene: TRBV5-6
clone size: .
CDR3 protein: CASSLTTSGDHNEQFF
CDR3 DNA: TGTGCCAGCAGCTTAACAACTAGCGGGGACCACAATGAGCAGTTCTTC

D gene: .
J gene: TRBJ1-2
V gene: TRBV7-9
clone size: .
CDR3 protein: CASSLSFGQNYGYTF
CDR3 DNA: TGTGCCAGCAGCTTAAGTTTTGGACAGAACTATGGCTACACCTTC

D gene: TRBD1
J gene: TRBJ2-5
V gene: TRBV11-2
clone size: .
CDR3 protein: CASSHLNRGQETQYF
CDR3 DNA: TGTGCCAGCAGCCACTTGAACAGGGGGCAAGAGACCCAGTACTTC

D gene: TRBD2
J gene: TRBJ2-6
V gene: TRBV4-2
clone size: .
CDR3 protein: CASSQSGRRAPGANVLTF
CDR3 DNA: TGTGCCAGCAGCCAAAGCGGGAGGAGGGCCCCTGGGGCCAACGTCCTGACTTTC

D gene: TRBD1
J gene: TRBJ2-6
V gene: TRBV19
clone size: .
CDR3 protein: CASSMATGGSSGANVLTF
CDR3 DNA: TGTGCCAGTAGTATGGCGACAGGGGGTAGCTCTGGGGCCAACGTCCTGACTTTC

D gene: TRBD2
J gene: TRBJ2-1
V gene: TRBV7-2
clone size: .
CDR3 protein: CASSYGLAGWDEQFF
CDR3 DNA: TGTGCCAGCAGCTACGGACTAGCGGGGTGGGATGAGCAGTTCTTC

D gene: .
J gene: TRBJ2-1
V gene: TRBV27
clone size: .
CDR3 protein: CASGRGGSYNEQFF
CDR3 DNA: TGTGCCAGCGGGCGGGGAGGCTCCTACAATGAGCAGTTCTTC

D gene: TRBD2
J gene: TRBJ2-7
V gene: TRBV7-6
clone size: .
CDR3 protein: CASSQFGTSGGENYEQYF
CDR3 DNA: TGTGCCAGCAGCCAATTTGGGACTAGCGGGGGAGAGAACTACGAGCAGTACTTC

D gene: .
J gene: TRBJ1-1
V gene: TRBV6-8
clone size: .
CDR3 protein: CASLRSMNTEAFF
CDR3 DNA: TGTGCCAGTCTTCGTAGCATGAACACTGAAGCTTTCTTT

D gene: .
J gene: TRBJ2-5
V gene: TRBV7-8
clone size: .
CDR3 protein: CASSLVSETQYF
CDR3 DNA: TGTGCCAGCAGCTTAGTTTCTGAGACCCAGTACTTC

D gene: TRBD1
J gene: TRBJ1-3
V gene: TRBV6-5
clone size: .
CDR3 protein: CASSRDRDSGNTIYF
CDR3 DNA: TGTGCCAGCAGTCGGGACAGGGACTCTGGAAACACCATATATTTT

D gene: TRBD1
J gene: TRBJ1-1
V gene: TRBV11-2
clone size: .
CDR3 protein: CASTPGQTNTEAFF
CDR3 DNA: TGTGCCAGCACCCCGGGACAGACGAACACTGAAGCTTTCTTT

D gene: TRBD1
J gene: TRBJ2-7
V gene: TRBV5-8
clone size: .
CDR3 protein: CASSFRDRVLVPSYEQYF
CDR3 DNA: TGTGCCAGCAGCTTCCGGGACAGGGTGTTGGTACCCTCCTACGAGCAGTACTTC